The clone carrying this TCR beta chain was detected once. The data derive from a study of blood T cell repertoires in COVID-19. This CDR3 has 16 residues. Measured with immunoSEQ multiplex PCR; TCRdb has only the in-frame clones, and not every one. The sample has fewer than 250,000 clones; roughly four fifths are singletons. This clonotype was obtained from a woman between 70 and 85 years old with acute or convalescent COVID-19. The sequenced material came from peripheral blood. The chain joins TRBV21-1 to TRBJ2-1; no check of the table's D call, TRBD2, against the DNA was made. TRBV21-1 is flagged as a pseudogene. CDR3 DNA sequence: TGTGCCAGCAAAAGTCCGGGTACTCAGCTCTACAATGAGCAGTTCTTC. Its translation is CASKSPGTQLYNEQFF.